This is a list of T cell receptor beta chains from one sample in a study of shared clonotypes between healthy human individuals. Clones were sequenced by immunoSEQ multiplex PCR, and TCRdb holds only the in-frame ones, with some missing. The sample holds some 2 million clones, 85% to 95% seen once. Material: naive CD8+ T cells sorted from blood. These receptors were taken from a man between 18 and 29 years old in good health. Both conserved end residues are part of each CDR3. Each record gives: clone size, J gene, V gene, D gene, CDR3 protein, CDR3 DNA. D genes are given only for firm matches. For some rows the clone size is stated as once, few or many, or as a class when expanded; others skip it.

>NA|TRBJ2-7|TRBV27|NA
CASRRDWTYEQYF
TGTGCCAGCAGGCGGGACTGGACCTACGAGCAGTACTTC
>NA|TRBJ2-7|TRBV5-1|NA
CASSPDWRSDYEQYF
TGCGCCAGCAGCCCGGACTGGAGGTCGGACTACGAGCAGTACTTC
>NA|TRBJ1-6|TRBV6-5|NA
CASTVDGNSPLHF
TGTGCCAGCACGGTTGACGGCAATTCACCCCTCCACTTT
>NA|TRBJ2-1|TRBV18|NA
CASSPSQDEQFF
TGTGCCAGCTCACCATCTCAGGATGAGCAGTTCTTC
>NA|TRBJ2-1|TRBV7-9|TRBD2
CASSRWTSGRVNEQFF
TGTGCCAGCAGCAGATGGACTAGCGGGAGAGTCAATGAGCAGTTCTTC
>NA|TRBJ2-7|TRBV11-1|NA
CASSSRMEREQYF
TGTGCCAGCAGCTCTCGTATGGAACGGGAGCAGTACTTC
>NA|TRBJ2-7|TRBV27|NA
CASSPGLPSSYEQYF
TGTGCCAGCAGTCCTGGACTACCGAGCTCCTACGAGCAGTACTTC
>NA|TRBJ2-4|TRBV14|NA
CASSQGGREAKNIQYF
TGTGCCAGCAGCCAAGGCGGCCGGGAGGCCAAAAACATTCAGTACTTC
>NA|TRBJ1-4|TRBV4-3|NA
CASSPSLDGGNEKLFF
TGCGCCAGCAGCCCAAGTCTGGACGGAGGAAATGAAAAACTGTTTTTT
>NA|TRBJ2-2|TRBV4-2|TRBD1
CASSRDDRENTGELFF
TGTGCCAGCAGTCGCGACGACAGGGAGAACACCGGGGAGCTGTTTTTT
>NA|TRBJ1-5|TRBV4-1|NA
CASSPGTTNQPQHF
TGCGCCAGCAGCCCCGGGACAACTAATCAGCCCCAGCATTTT
>once|TRBJ2-7|TRBV4-1|TRBD1
CASSPAGTGAYEQYF
TGCGCCAGCAGCCCGGCCGGGACAGGCGCCTACGAGCAGTACTTC
>NA|TRBJ2-1|TRBV11-2|TRBD2
CASSLVSASGSNEQFF
TGTGCCAGCAGCTTAGTTTCGGCTAGCGGGAGTAATGAGCAGTTCTTC
>NA|TRBJ2-7|TRBV27|TRBD2
CASSWTSGSHEQYF
TGTGCCAGCAGTTGGACTAGCGGGAGTCACGAGCAGTACTTC
>once|TRBJ2-1|TRBV9|TRBD1
CASSIHDRGENEQFF
TGTGCCAGCAGCATCCACGACAGGGGGGAAAATGAGCAGTTCTTC
>NA|TRBJ2-7|TRBV5-4|TRBD2
CASSYPTSGGYEQYF
TGTGCCAGCAGCTACCCGACTAGCGGGGGTTACGAGCAGTACTTC
>NA|TRBJ2-5|TRBV7-9|TRBD2
CATSSGEKGTQYF
TGTGCCACCTCAAGCGGGGAGAAGGGGACCCAGTACTTC
>NA|TRBJ2-7|TRBV12-5|TRBD1
CASGFRGQGSHEQYF
TGTGCTAGTGGTTTTCGGGGACAGGGATCCCACGAGCAGTACTTC
>once|TRBJ2-5|TRBV4-3|TRBD2
CASSRQGLAGETQYF
TGCGCCAGCAGCCGACAGGGACTAGCGGGGGAGACCCAGTACTTC
>NA|TRBJ2-7|TRBV27|TRBD2
CASSWAQTGAGGVYEQYF
TGTGCCAGCAGTTGGGCTCAAACAGGAGCGGGAGGCGTGTACGAGCAGTACTTC
>NA|TRBJ2-5|TRBV30|TRBD1
CAWGVDRRETQYF
TGTGCCTGGGGTGTGGACAGGCGAGAGACCCAGTACTTC
>NA|TRBJ2-5|TRBV27|NA
CASSLFSQETQYF
TGTGCCAGCAGTTTATTCAGCCAAGAGACCCAGTACTTC
>NA|TRBJ2-3|TRBV13|NA
CASSINTGDTQYF
TGTGCCAGCAGCATCAACACAGGGGATACGCAGTATTTT
>NA|TRBJ2-7|TRBV25-1|NA
CASGKQGEQYF
TGTGCCAGCGGAAAACAGGGTGAGCAGTACTTC
>NA|TRBJ1-4|TRBV7-9|NA
CASSLGRVADEKLFF
TGTGCCAGCAGCCTAGGAAGGGTGGCGGATGAAAAACTGTTTTTT
>NA|TRBJ2-1|TRBV5-1|TRBD2
CASSLGSGGAWNEQFF
TGCGCCAGCAGCTTGGGTAGCGGGGGAGCGTGGAATGAGCAGTTCTTC
>NA|TRBJ2-2|TRBV27|NA
CASSFFRDGGGELFF
TGTGCCAGCAGTTTTTTCCGGGACGGAGGCGGGGAGCTGTTTTTT
>NA|TRBJ2-1|TRBV5-6|NA
CASSLVLGGDPADEQFF
TGTGCCAGCAGCTTGGTTTTGGGCGGGGACCCTGCCGATGAGCAGTTCTTC
>NA|TRBJ1-1|TRBV7-9|NA
CASSLNREARNTEAFF
TGTGCCAGCAGCCTCAACAGAGAAGCGAGGAACACTGAAGCTTTCTTT
>NA|TRBJ1-1|TRBV28|NA
CASSSQKGPNTEAFF
TGTGCCAGCAGTAGTCAGAAGGGGCCGAACACTGAAGCTTTCTTT
>NA|TRBJ2-3|TRBV2|TRBD1
CASKRTGEPDTQYF
TGTGCCAGCAAGCGGACAGGGGAACCAGATACGCAGTATTTT
>NA|TRBJ2-3|TRBV7-9|NA
CASSLYTRAGDTQYF
TGTGCCAGCAGCTTATATACCAGGGCAGGGGATACGCAGTATTTT
>NA|TRBJ2-5|TRBV9|NA
CASSSRPEETQYF
TGTGCCAGCAGCTCCCGACCTGAAGAGACCCAGTACTTC
>NA|TRBJ1-2|TRBV2|NA
CASRGDHGYTF
TGTGCCAGCCGGGGGGATCACGGCTACACCTTC
>NA|TRBJ1-1|TRBV5-4|TRBD1
CASSIGTDPSNTEAFF
TGTGCCAGCAGCATAGGGACAGACCCGAGTAACACTGAAGCTTTCTTT
>NA|TRBJ2-1|TRBV15|TRBD2
CATSRGSGGFNEQFF
TGTGCCACCAGCAGGGGTAGCGGGGGGTTCAATGAGCAGTTCTTC
>few|TRBJ2-1|TRBV6-5|TRBD2
CASSYNPEGSGEEQFF
TGTGCCAGCAGTTATAATCCGGAGGGTAGCGGGGAGGAGCAGTTCTTC